The source of this TCR beta chain is a study of post-analysis software for immune sequencing data (dated by TCRdb to between 2014 and 2017). Regarding the complete study: Relapsing-remitting, secondary progressive and progressive-relapsing multiple sclerosis were recorded as disease courses, and subtype annotation was lacking for some patients. A subset of samples was prepared in parallel using single-end sample barcoding, then pooled and co-amplified after Illumina adapter ligation. The patient repertoires were set against eleven to twelve previously published healthy control repertoires from donors whose ages ranged from roughly 6 to 27 years.

To note about this clonotype: The antigen it binds to is not known. No base qualities exist here, and no much larger clone lies one base off it.

The full study reports these points: The control group was slightly older than the multiple sclerosis patient group. Significantly lower normalized Chao1 diversity was found in multiple sclerosis patients than in controls, suggesting substantial peripheral T-cell clonal expansion. Direct clustering with F measure showed strong co-clustering of samples prepared in the same batch, prompting a batch-effect correction.

Library preparation used PCR. Sequencing was carried out with an Illumina HiSeq 2500. Unique molecular identifiers were incorporated into TCR beta cDNA libraries to reduce PCR and sequencing biases. Every 1 to 10 million input T cells yielded roughly 0.5 million cDNA molecules, meaning each molecule approximated one T cell. The same protocol used for the earlier healthy control dataset was applied to prepare and sequence the patient libraries. Samples belonging to the same batch were prepared together, multiplexed and sequenced on a shared HiSeq lane. On the study's bioinformatics: Raw barcoded reads were processed with MIGEC, discarding single-read molecular identifier groups before consensus assembly and CDR3 extraction. VDJtools was used for post-analysis of the clonotype tables, and diversity was normalized by down-sampling every dataset to the size of the smallest sample. Repertoire overlap clustering matched CDR3 amino acid but not nucleotide sequences to correct batch-related cross-sample contamination. The raw public reads went through TCRdb reprocessing: fastp at Q25, MiXCR clone calling, in-frame beta chains kept. Rows with one shared CDR3 protein collapse into an entry with the most common genes and DNA. Clone size and V and J calls follow TCRdb, not the original study. The sample table contains more than 350,000 distinct CDR3 sequences; only one count was recorded for 39% of them. The top ten clones comprise 7.5% to 8.5% of the sample.

To demonstrate the VDJtools post-analysis software, the study profiled TCR beta repertoires from the peripheral blood of some 13 young patients with multiple sclerosis. The multiple sclerosis patients were children and adolescents between about 6 and 16 years of age. The sequencing sample was made of blood. The origin of this receptor is a girl aged 2-9 years with multiple sclerosis.

The CDR3: CASSQDLPPSYEQYF. The DNA sequence is given as TGTGCCAGCAGCCAAGACTTGCCACCCTCCTACGAGCAGTACTTC. Rearrangement joined TRBV7-6 to TRBJ2-7; no confident D gene assignment can be made. Per the germline V gene, SGHVS is the CDR1 and FNYEAQ is the CDR2. The CDR3 covers 15 residues, taking in both the cysteine and the phenylalanine. Left in the record is the CDR3 DNA by itself, 45 bases read in frame from the first base. V and J are truncated by 5 bases and 0 bases respectively, leaving an intervening sequence of 14 bases.